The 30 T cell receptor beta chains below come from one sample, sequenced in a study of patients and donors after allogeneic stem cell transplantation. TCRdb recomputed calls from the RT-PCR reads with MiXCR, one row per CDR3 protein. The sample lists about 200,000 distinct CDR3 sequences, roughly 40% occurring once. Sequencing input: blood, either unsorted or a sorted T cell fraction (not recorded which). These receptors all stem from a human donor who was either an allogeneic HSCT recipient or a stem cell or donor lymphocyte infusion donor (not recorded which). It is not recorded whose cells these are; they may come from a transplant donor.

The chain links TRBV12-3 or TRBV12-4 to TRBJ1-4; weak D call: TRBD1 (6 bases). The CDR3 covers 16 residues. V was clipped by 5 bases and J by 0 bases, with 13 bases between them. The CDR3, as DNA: TGTGCCAGCAGTCCCAGGGGATCATCAACTAATGAAAAACTGTTTTTT. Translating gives CASSPRGSSTNEKLFF.

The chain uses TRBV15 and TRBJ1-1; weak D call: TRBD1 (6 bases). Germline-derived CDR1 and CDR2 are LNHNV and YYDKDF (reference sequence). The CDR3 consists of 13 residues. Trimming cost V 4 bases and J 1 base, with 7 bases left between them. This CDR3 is CATSTDRNTEAFF. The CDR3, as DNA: TGTGCCACCAGCACGGACAGGAACACTGAAGCTTTCTTT. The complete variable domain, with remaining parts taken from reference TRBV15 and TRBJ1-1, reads DAMVIQNPRYQVTQFGKPVTLSCSQTLNHNVMYWYQQKSSQAPKLLFHYYDKDFNNEADTPDNFQSRRPNTSFCFLDIRSPGLGDTAMYLCATSTDRNTEAFFGQGTRLTVV.

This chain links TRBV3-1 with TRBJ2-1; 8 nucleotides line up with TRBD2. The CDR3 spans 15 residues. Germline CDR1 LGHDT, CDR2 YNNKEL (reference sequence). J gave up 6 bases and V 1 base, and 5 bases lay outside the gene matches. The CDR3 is CASSQGIAGTNEQFF. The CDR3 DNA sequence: TGTGCCAGCAGCCAAGGAATAGCGGGGACCAATGAGCAGTTCTTC.

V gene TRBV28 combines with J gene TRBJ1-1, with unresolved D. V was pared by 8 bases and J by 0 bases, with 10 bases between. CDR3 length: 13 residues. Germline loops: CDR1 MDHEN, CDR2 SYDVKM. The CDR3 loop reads CASGTDMNTEAFF. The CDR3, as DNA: TGTGCCAGCGGTACGGATATGAACACTGAAGCTTTCTTT.

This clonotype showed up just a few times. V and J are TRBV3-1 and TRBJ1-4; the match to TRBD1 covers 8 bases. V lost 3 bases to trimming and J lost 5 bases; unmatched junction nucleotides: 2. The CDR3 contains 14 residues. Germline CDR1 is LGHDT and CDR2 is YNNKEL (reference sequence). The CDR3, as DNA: TGTGCCAGCAGCCATCGGACAGGGAATGAAAAACTGTTTTTT. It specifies CASSHRTGNEKLFF. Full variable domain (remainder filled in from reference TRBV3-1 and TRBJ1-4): DTAVSQTPKYLVTQMGNDKSIKCEQNLGHDTMYWYKQDSKKFLKIMFSYNNKELIINETVPNRFSPKSPDKAHLNLHINSLELGDSAVYFCASSHRTGNEKLFFGSGTQLSVL.

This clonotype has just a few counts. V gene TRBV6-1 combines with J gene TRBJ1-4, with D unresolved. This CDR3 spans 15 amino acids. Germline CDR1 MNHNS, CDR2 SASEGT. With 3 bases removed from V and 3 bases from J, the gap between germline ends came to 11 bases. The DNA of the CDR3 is TGTGCCAGCAGTGATTCTCTCTCGGCTAATGAAAAACTGTTTTTT. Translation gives CASSDSLSANEKLFF.

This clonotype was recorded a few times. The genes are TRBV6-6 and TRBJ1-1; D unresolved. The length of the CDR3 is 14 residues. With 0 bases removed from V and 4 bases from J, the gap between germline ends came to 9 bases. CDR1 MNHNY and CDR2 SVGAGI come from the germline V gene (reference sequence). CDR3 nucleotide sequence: TGTGCCAGCAGTTACTCTTGGTCAACCACTGAAGCTTTCTTT. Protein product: CASSYSWSTTEAFF.

The CDR3 reads CASSVDGDPYNEQFF. DNA of the CDR3: TGTGCCAGCAGCGTAGACGGGGACCCGTACAATGAGCAGTTCTTC. This chain joins TRBV9 and TRBJ2-1, with D perhaps assigned TRBD1 or TRBD2 (5 bases each). Trimming removed 0 bases at V and 4 bases at J, with 11 bases between. Germline values: CDR1 SGDLS, CDR2 YYNGEE. The CDR3 is 15 residues long.

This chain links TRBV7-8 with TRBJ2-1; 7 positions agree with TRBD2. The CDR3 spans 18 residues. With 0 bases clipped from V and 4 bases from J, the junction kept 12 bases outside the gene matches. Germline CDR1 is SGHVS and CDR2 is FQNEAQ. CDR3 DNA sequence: TGTGCCAGCAGCTTAGCGGGGAGGGTGGCTAGCCCTTACAATGAGCAGTTCTTC. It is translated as CASSLAGRVASPYNEQFF.

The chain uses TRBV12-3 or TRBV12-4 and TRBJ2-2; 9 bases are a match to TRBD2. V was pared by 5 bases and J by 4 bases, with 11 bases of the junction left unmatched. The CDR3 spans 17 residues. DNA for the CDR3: TGTGCCAGCAGTAGCGCCTCTCTAGCGGGAACCACCGGGGAGCTGTTTTTT. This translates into CASSSASLAGTTGELFF.

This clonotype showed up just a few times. In DNA form, the CDR3 reads TGCAGTGCTAGGTGGGCCCTTCGGGATGAGCAGTTCTTC. Translating it yields CSARWALRDEQFF. V is TRBV20-1 and J is TRBJ2-1; D ambiguous. The CDR3 totals 13 residues. Trimming took off 3 bases at V and 8 bases at J, with 14 bases between the two ends. The V gene's germline CDR1 is DFQATT and CDR2 SNEGSKA (reference sequence).

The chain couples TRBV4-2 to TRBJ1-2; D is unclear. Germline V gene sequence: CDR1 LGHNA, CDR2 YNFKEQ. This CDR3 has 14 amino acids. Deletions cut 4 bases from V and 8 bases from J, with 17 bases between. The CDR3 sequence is CASSPPPASEGYTF. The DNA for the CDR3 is TGTGCCAGCAGCCCCCCGCCAGCCTCTGAAGGCTACACCTTC.

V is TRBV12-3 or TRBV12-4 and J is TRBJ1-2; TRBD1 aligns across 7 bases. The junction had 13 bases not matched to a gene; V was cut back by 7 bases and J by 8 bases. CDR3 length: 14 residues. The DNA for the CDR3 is TGTGCCAGCAAGCCGACAGGGATCAACGGCGGCTACACCTTC. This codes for CASKPTGINGGYTF.

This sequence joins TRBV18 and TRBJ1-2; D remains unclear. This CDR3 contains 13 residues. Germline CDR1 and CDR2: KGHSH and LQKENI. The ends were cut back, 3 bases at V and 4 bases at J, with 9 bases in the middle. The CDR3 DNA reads TGTGCCAGCTCACCGACGGAGAGCTATGGCTACACCTTC. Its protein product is CASSPTESYGYTF.

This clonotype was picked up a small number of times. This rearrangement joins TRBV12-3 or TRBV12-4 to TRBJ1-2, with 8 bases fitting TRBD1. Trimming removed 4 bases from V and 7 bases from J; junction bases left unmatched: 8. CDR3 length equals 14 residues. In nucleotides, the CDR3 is TGTGCCAGCAGTTATGACAGGGGAGCTGGTGGCTACACCTTC. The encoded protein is CASSYDRGAGGYTF.

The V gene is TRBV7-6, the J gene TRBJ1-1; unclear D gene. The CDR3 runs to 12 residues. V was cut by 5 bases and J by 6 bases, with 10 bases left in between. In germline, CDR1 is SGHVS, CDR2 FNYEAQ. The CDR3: CASSREVAEAFF. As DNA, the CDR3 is TGTGCCAGCAGCCGGGAGGTAGCTGAAGCTTTCTTT.

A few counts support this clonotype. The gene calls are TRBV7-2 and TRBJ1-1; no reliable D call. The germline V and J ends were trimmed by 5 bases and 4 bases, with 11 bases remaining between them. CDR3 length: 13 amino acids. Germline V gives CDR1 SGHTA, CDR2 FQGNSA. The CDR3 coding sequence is TGTGCCAGCAGCCCCCGGTTAAGCACTGAAGCTTTCTTT. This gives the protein CASSPRLSTEAFF.

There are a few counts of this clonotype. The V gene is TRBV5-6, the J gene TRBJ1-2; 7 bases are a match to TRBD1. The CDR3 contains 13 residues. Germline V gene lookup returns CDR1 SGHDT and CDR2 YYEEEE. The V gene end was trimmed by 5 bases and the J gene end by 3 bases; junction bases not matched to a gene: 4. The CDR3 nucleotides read TGTGCCAGCAGTTTTGGACAGGACTATGGCTACACCTTC. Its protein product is CASSFGQDYGYTF.

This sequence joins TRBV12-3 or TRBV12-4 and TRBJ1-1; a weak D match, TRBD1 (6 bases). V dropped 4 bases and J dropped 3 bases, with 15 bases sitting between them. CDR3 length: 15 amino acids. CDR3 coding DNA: TGTGCCAGCAGTTCTCCAGGGGACGGGGACACTGAAGCTTTCTTT. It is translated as CASSSPGDGDTEAFF.

The CDR3 spells CSARDLGTDTYEQYF. The CDR3, as DNA: TGCAGTGCTAGAGACCTCGGGACAGATACCTACGAGCAGTACTTC. J is TRBJ2-7 and V is TRBV20-1; TRBD1 aligns across 7 bases. V lost 0 bases to trimming and J lost 2 bases; unmatched junction nucleotides: 7. The CDR3 spans 15 residues. Germline V gene sequence: CDR1 DFQATT, CDR2 SNEGSKA (reference sequence).

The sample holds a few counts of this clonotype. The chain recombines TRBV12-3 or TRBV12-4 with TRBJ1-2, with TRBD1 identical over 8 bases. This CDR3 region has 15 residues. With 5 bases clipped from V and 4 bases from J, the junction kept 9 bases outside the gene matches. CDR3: CASSQIRGQGYGYTF. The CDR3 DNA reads TGTGCCAGCAGTCAAATCAGGGGGCAGGGCTATGGCTACACCTTC.

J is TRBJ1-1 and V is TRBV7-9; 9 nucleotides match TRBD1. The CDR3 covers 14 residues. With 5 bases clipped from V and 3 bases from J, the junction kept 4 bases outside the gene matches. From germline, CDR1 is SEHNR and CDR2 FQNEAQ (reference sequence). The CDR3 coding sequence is TGTGCCAGCAGCCGACGACAGGGGGACACTGAAGCTTTCTTT. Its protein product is CASSRRQGDTEAFF. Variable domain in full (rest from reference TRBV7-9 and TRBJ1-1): DTGVSQNPRHKITKRGQNVTFRCDPISEHNRLYWYRQTLGQGPEFLTYFQNEAQLEKSRLLSDRFSAERPKGSFSTLEIQRTEQGDSAMYLCASSRRQGDTEAFFGQGTRLTVV.

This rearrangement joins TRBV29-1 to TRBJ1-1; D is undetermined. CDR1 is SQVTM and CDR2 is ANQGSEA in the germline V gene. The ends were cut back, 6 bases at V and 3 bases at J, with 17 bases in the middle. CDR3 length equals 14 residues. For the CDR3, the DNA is TGCAGCGTGCGATCCGGGCGAAGGGACACTGAAGCTTTCTTT. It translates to CSVRSGRRDTEAFF. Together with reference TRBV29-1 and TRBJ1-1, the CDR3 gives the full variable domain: SAVISQKPSRDICQRGTSLTIQCQVDSQVTMMFWYRQQPGQSLTLIATANQGSEATYESGFVIDKFPISRPNLTFSTLTVSNMSPEDSSIYLCSVRSGRRDTEAFFGQGTRLTVV.

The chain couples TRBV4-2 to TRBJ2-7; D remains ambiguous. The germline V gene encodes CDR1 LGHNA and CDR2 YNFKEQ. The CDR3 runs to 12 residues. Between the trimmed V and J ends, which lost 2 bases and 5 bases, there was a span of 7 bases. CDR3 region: CASSQKKDEQYF. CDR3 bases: TGTGCCAGCAGCCAAAAAAAGGACGAGCAGTACTTC.

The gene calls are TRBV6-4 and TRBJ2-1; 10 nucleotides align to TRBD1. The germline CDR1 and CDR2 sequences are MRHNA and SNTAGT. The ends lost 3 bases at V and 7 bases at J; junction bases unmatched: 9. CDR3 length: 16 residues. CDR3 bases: TGTGCCAGCAGTGATTCGGGGACAGGGGTGTGGAATGAGCAGTTCTTC. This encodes CASSDSGTGVWNEQFF.

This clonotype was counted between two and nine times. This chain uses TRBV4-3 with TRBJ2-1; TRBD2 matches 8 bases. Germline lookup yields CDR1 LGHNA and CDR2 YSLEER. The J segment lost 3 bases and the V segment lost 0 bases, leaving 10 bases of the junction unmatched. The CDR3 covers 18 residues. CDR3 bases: TGCGCCAGCAGCCAAGACTTTGGGGCGACTAGCGTCTACAATGAGCAGTTCTTC. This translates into CASSQDFGATSVYNEQFF.

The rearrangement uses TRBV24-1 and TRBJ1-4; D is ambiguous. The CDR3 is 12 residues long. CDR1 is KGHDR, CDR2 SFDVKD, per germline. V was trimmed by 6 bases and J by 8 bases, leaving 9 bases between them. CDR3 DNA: TGTGCCACCAGTCTGACGGGGGAAAAACTGTTTTTT. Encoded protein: CATSLTGEKLFF.

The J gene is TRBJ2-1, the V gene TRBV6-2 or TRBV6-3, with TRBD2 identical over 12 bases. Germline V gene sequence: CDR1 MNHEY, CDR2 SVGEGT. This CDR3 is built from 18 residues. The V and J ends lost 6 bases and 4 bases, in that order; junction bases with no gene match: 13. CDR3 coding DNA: TGTGCCAGCAGAAATCGACTAGCGGGAGTCCTAGAGTACAATGAGCAGTTCTTC. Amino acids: CASRNRLAGVLEYNEQFF.

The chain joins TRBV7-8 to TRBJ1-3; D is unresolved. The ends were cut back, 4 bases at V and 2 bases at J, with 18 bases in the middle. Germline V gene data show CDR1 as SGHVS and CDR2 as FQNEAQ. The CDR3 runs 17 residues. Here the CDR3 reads CASSSMSGSGPGNTIYF. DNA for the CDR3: TGTGCCAGCAGCTCCATGTCAGGATCAGGTCCTGGAAACACCATATATTTT.

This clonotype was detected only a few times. CDR3: CASSQWETEAFF. The CDR3 nucleotides read TGTGCCAGCAGTCAGTGGGAAACTGAAGCTTTCTTT. The gene calls are TRBV3-1 and TRBJ1-1; D remains ambiguous. V lost 6 bases and J lost 5, with 10 bases in between. Germline CDR1 LGHDT, CDR2 YNNKEL (reference sequence). CDR3 length equals 12 residues.